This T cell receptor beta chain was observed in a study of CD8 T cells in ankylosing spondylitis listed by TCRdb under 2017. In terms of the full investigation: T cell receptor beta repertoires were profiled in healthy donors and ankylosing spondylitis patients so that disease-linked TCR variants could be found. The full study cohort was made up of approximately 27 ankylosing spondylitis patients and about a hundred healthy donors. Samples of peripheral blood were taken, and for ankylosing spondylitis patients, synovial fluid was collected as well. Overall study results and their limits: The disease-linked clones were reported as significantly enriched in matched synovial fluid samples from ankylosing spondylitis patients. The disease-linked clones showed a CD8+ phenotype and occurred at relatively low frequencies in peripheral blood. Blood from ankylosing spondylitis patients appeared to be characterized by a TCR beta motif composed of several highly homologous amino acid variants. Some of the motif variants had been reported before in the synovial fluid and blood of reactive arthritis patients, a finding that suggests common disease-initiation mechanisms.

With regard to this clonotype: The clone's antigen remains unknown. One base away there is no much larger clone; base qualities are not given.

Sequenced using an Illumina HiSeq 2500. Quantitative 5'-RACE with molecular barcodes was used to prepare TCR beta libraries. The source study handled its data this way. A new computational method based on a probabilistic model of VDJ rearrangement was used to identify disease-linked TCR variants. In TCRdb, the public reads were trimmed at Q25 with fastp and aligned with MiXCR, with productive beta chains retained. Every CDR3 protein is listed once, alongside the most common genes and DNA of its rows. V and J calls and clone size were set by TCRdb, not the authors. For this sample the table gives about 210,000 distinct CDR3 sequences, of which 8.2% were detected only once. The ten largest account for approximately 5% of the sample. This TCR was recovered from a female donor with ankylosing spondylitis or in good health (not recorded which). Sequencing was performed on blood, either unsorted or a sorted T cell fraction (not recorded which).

Read as DNA, the sequence is TGTGCCAGCAACTTGTGGCGGGAGAGGGCGTATTTT. The encoded protein is CASNLWRERAYF. The V and J genes are TRBV7-2 and TRBJ2-3, and TRBD2 matches 7 of the central bases. The CDR3 holds 12 amino acids from the cysteine to the phenylalanine. Of the read, only the CDR3 DNA is kept; its 36 bases are in frame from base 1. The germline V end is reduced by 7 bases and the J end by 14 bases; junction bases left unmatched: 12. In the germline V gene, CDR1 corresponds to SGHTA and CDR2 to FQGNSA.